Here is one T cell receptor beta chain with its context. Its specificity is unknown. This sample was included in a study of shared clonotypes between healthy human individuals. Study-wide findings and caveats: Sampling included only blood; tissue repertoires likely differ.

TCRdb's table, derived via immunoSEQ multiplex PCR, lists solely in-frame clones and lacks some. The sample has hundreds of thousands of clones; 75% to 85% are singletons. V shed 7 bases and J shed 6 bases, with 22 bases lying between them. CDR1 SQVTM and CDR2 ANQGSEA come from the germline V gene. The CDR3 length is 14 residues. This TCR derives from a woman aged 35 to 49 in good health. Some clones in this sample may be carry-over from other donors' samples. The chain couples TRBV29-1 to TRBJ2-7, with D perhaps TRBD1 (6 bases). Sequencing was done on a sample of PBMCs. This CDR3 reads CSGTAGTSVGEQYF. In DNA form, the CDR3 reads TGCAGCGGAACCGCCGGGACATCGGTAGGCGAGCAGTACTTC.